This T cell receptor (beta chain) was documented in a study of blood T cell repertoires in COVID-19. Study processing details: Amplification of reference gene primers was used by the study to estimate nucleated cell counts. TCRdb's copy holds only in-frame clones and misses some; the assay was immunoSEQ multiplex PCR. The V and J calls and the clone size are those of that table, but D and trimming were determined from the DNA. This table holds roughly 150,000 clones, around 80% found once. In terms of age and location, participants ranged from roughly 18 to 89 years and lived in 24 US areas. This sequence was found in a man between 45 and 60 years old who had recovered from COVID-19. The sequencing sample was made of PBMCs or T cells enriched from blood (not recorded which).

The CDR3 sequence: CASSDKTRDQPQHF. The CDR3 DNA reads as TGTGCCAGCAGTGATAAGACAAGAGATCAGCCCCAGCATTTT. This chain joins TRBV2 and TRBJ1-5; no firm D call. The V end was cut by 3 bases, the J end by 5 bases, with 11 bases between. This CDR3 spans 14 amino acids. Germline CDR1 and CDR2: SNHLY and FYNNEI.